This paragraph covers one T cell receptor beta chain sequence. Using immunoSEQ multiplex PCR, the repertoire was profiled, and TCRdb retains in-frame clones only, with some absent. The sample includes 150,000 to 200,000 clones, about 90% of them seen just once. This specimen belongs to a study of control samples from healthy donors and cancer patients. The CDR3 contains 17 residues. Germline V CDR1 and CDR2: SGHDT, YYEEEE. V shed 4 bases and J shed 1 base, with 20 bases lying between them. Sequencing input: blood. The chain links TRBV5-6 to TRBJ1-2, with D perhaps TRBD1 (6 bases). The TCR was taken from a man in his thirties or forties in good health. CDR3 nucleotides: TGTGCCAGCAGCCATAATTCACAGGGAAGTCTTAACTATGGCTACACCTTC. Translating it yields CASSHNSQGSLNYGYTF.